Only a few counts were recorded for the clone carrying this TCR beta chain. Its antigen is still unknown. The sample carries other DNA sequences with the same CDR3. The sample comes from a study of beta chain features in type 1 diabetes. Study-wide results and caveats: Shortening that was moderate but significant affected the TCRB CDR3s of Type 1 diabetes patients in all four CD4+ subsets.

Expressed TCRB transcripts were sequenced because the isolated RNA had all been reverse transcribed beforehand. The protocol was immunoSEQ multiplex PCR, while the TCRdb copy is restricted to in-frame clones and leaves out a portion. Counted here are 50,000 to 70,000 clones, about 50% occurring once; the ten biggest clones make up 2% to 3%. CDR1 and CDR2 from the germline V gene are MNHNS and SASEGT. The CDR3 contains 13 residues. V shed 2 bases and J shed 5 bases, with 9 bases lying between them. Sequencing was done on a sample of Tregs from blood. The TCR sequence derives from a woman aged 40 to 49 with type 1 diabetes. V is TRBV6-1 and J is TRBJ1-2; D is undetermined. The CDR3 is CASSETGSYGYTF. CDR3 nucleotide sequence: TGTGCCAGCAGTGAAACCGGTTCTTATGGCTACACCTTC.